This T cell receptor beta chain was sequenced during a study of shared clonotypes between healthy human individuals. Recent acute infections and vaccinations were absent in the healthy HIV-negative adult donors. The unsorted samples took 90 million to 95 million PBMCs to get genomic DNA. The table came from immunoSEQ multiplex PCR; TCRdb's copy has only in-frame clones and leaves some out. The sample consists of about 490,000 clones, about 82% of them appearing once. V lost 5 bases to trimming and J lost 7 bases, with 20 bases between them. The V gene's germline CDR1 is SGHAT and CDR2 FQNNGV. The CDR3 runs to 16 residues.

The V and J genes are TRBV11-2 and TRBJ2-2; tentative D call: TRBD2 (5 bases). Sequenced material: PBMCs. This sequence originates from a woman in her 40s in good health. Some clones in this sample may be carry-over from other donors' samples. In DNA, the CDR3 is TGTGCCAGCAGCCCCGTGTTGAGGGAGTGGATCGGGGAGCTGTTTTTT. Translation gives CASSPVLREWIGELFF.